This TCR beta chain was observed in a study of T cells after yellow fever vaccination. Study-level points and caveats: Boosting was followed by the reappearance of most primary-vaccination clones (about 96% CD4, about 88% CD8). Although most clonotypes did not, a small share appeared in both CD4 and CD8 compartments. Researchers cautioned that FACS-sorted repertoires could harbor abundant clonotypes contaminating from the bulk population.

TCRdb independently ran MiXCR on the 5' RACE reads; one entry per CDR3 protein. The table has tens of thousands of distinct CDR3 sequences, approximately 4.4% seen once. Comments on this clonotype: The antigen is not known.

Germline assignment: CDR1 MNHNS and CDR2 SASEGT. After removal of 7 bases from V and 6 bases from J, the junction contained 10 bases not matched to a gene. This CDR3 is built from 14 residues. The clonotype was recovered from a man aged 25 to 40 who received the YFV17D yellow fever vaccine. The material sequenced was CD8+ T cells sorted from PBMCs, taken 5 days after the yellow fever booster vaccination. The chain employs TRBV6-1 and TRBJ2-7; 9 bases match TRBD1. CDR3 amino acids: CASTAGTGLREQYF. Here the CDR3 DNA reads TGTGCCAGCACCGCCGGGACAGGGCTTCGCGAGCAGTACTTC.